The 27 T cell receptor beta chains below come from one sample, sequenced in a study of blood T cells in healthy people across ages. The authors ran a second PCR of about 7 to 12 cycles using a sample-barcoded 5' primer and a J-beta primer mix. TCRdb re-called the 5' RACE reads through MiXCR, storing one row per CDR3 protein. The sample carries 1.4 million to 1.5 million distinct CDR3 sequences, 42% recorded once. Sequenced: blood. These receptors were taken from a woman aged 18 to 35 in good health.

This sequence joins TRBV7-8 and TRBJ2-5; no clear D gene. The J call may be incorrect, as the DNA end agrees better with TRBJ2-7. CDR3 size: 16 residues. Germline V gives CDR1 SGHVS, CDR2 FQNEAQ. CDR3 amino acids: CASSLTPGHRAHEQYF. The CDR3 coding sequence is TGTGCCAGCAGCTTAACCCCGGGCCATAGGGCCCACGAGCAGTACTTC.

This sequence joins TRBV27 and TRBJ1-2, with D possibly TRBD1 on 5 matching bases. Germline V lookup: CDR1 MNHEY, CDR2 SMNVEV (reference sequence). There are 15 residues in the CDR3. V lost 0 bases to trimming and J lost 7 bases, with 15 bases between them. The CDR3 reads CASSLSGRERGGYTF. CDR3 in DNA: TGTGCCAGCAGTTTATCGGGCAGGGAAAGGGGTGGCTACACCTTC.

The CDR3 here is CSAKGLARYEQYF. The CDR3 DNA follows: TGCAGTGCCAAGGGACTAGCCCGCTACGAGCAGTACTTC. V usage is TRBV20-1 and J usage is TRBJ2-7, with 9 bases matching TRBD2. The CDR3 length is 13 residues. J lost 3 bases, V lost 6 bases, and 6 bases had no gene match. Germline V gene data show CDR1 as DFQATT and CDR2 as SNEGSKA (reference sequence).

The V gene is TRBV6-5, the J gene TRBJ1-1; 9 bases agree with TRBD1. The CDR3 runs 15 residues. The germline gives CDR1 MNHEY, CDR2 SVGAGI. V lost 6 bases, J lost 7 bases, and 12 bases stayed unmatched. CDR3 in amino acids: CASRFLMTGGGEAFF. The CDR3, as DNA: TGTGCCAGCAGGTTCCTCATGACAGGGGGTGGTGAAGCTTTCTTT.

The chain carries TRBV12-3 or TRBV12-4 and TRBJ1-2; no reliable D call. V dropped 3 bases and J dropped 6 bases, with 5 bases sitting between them. The length of the CDR3 is 11 residues. Written as DNA, the CDR3 is TGTGCCAGCAGTTTCATACATGGCTACACCTTC. This sequence encodes CASSFIHGYTF.

This clonotype was counted many times. The gene calls are TRBV4-1 and TRBJ1-2; 7 nucleotides align to TRBD1. Germline V gene lookup returns CDR1 MGHRA and CDR2 YSYEKL. CDR3 length: 16 amino acids. V shed 3 bases, J shed 1 base, and the junction held 8 bases outside the gene matches. CDR3 DNA sequence: TGCGCCAGCAGCCACCGAAAAGACAGGGATAACTATGGCTACACCTTC. This codes for CASSHRKDRDNYGYTF.

This chain joins TRBV20-1 and TRBJ2-7; TRBD2 aligns across 9 bases. CDR3 size: 15 residues. The trim removed 3 bases at V and 7 bases at J, leaving 13 bases unmatched. CDR1 and CDR2 from the germline V gene are DFQATT and SNEGSKA (reference sequence). The CDR3 coding sequence is TGCAGTGCTAGGGGGGGACTAGCCGATTTGCATGAGCAGTACTTC. It yields the protein CSARGGLADLHEQYF.

This clonotype has only a few counts. The chain uses TRBV20-1 and TRBJ2-7; TRBD2 aligns across 11 bases. This CDR3 spans 14 amino acids. Germline V gives CDR1 DFQATT, CDR2 SNEGSKA (reference sequence). Trimming removed 3 bases from V and 3 bases from J; junction bases left unmatched: 4. The CDR3: CSARYGTSGYEQYF. The CDR3 bases are TGCAGTGCTAGGTACGGGACTAGCGGCTACGAGCAGTACTTC.

This clonotype was seen a handful of times. V is TRBV9 and J is TRBJ2-3, with a weak D call TRBD1 (5 bases). The CDR3 totals 16 residues. V was trimmed by 3 bases and J by 0 bases, leaving 14 bases between them. Germline-derived CDR1 and CDR2 are SGDLS and YYNGEE. CDR3 loop: CASSGLGQGSTDTQYF. The CDR3 nucleotides read TGTGCCAGCAGCGGATTGGGCCAGGGTAGCACAGATACGCAGTATTTT.

This sequence joins TRBV12-3 or TRBV12-4 and TRBJ2-7; D not resolved. CDR3 length equals 13 residues. V gave up 6 bases and J gave up 2 bases, with 11 bases separating them. This CDR3 is CASRPEPAYEQYF. The CDR3 bases are TGTGCCAGCAGACCGGAACCAGCCTACGAGCAGTACTTC.

The chain employs TRBV29-1 and TRBJ2-5, with TRBD2 identical over 8 bases. Gene TRBJ2-7 matches the end of the DNA better, so the J call may be wrong. The CDR3 runs 11 residues. Looked up from germline, CDR1 is SQVTM and CDR2 is ANQGSEA. The CDR3 sequence is CSALTSDEQYF. The CDR3 coding sequence is TGCAGCGCTCTGACTAGCGACGAGCAGTACTTC.

The chain combines TRBV11-2 with TRBJ1-2; 8 nucleotides agree with TRBD1. Germline-derived CDR1 and CDR2 are SGHAT and FQNNGV. J was trimmed by 8 bases and V by 2 bases; bases with no gene match: 4. The CDR3 is 13 residues long. As DNA, the CDR3 is TGTGCCAGCAGCTTAATTCAGGGGGCGGGCTACACCTTC. The encoded protein is CASSLIQGAGYTF. The full variable domain, with the rest looked up from reference TRBV11-2 and TRBJ1-2, is EAGVAQSPRYKIIEKRQSVAFWCNPISGHATLYWYQQILGQGPKLLIQFQNNGVVDDSQLPKDRFSAERLKGVDSTLKIQPAKLEDSAVYLCASSLIQGAGYTFGSGTRLTVV.

The chain recombines TRBV12-3 or TRBV12-4 with TRBJ2-7, with 7 positions matching TRBD1. The CDR3 totals 15 residues. Trimming took 6 bases from V and 7 from J; bases not matched to a gene: 15. The CDR3 loop reads CASRVRQGEVNEQYF. DNA of the CDR3: TGTGCCAGCAGGGTTAGACAGGGCGAGGTTAATGAGCAGTACTTC.

This clonotype has more than one count but fewer than ten. DNA of the CDR3: TGCGCCAGCAGCCATGATACAGGGGTCGATGAGCAGTTCTTC. Its protein is CASSHDTGVDEQFF. This sequence joins TRBV5-1 and TRBJ2-1, with 7 bases identical to TRBD1. Germline V gives CDR1 SGHRS, CDR2 YFSETQ. Trimming at V came to 4 bases and at J to 8 bases, leaving 9 bases not matched to a gene. The CDR3 is 14 residues long.

This clonotype was counted a few times. V and J are TRBV20-1 and TRBJ2-1; 9 nucleotides agree with TRBD2. The J call is uncertain, as TRBJ2-7 better fits the DNA end. CDR3 length equals 15 residues. Germline loops: CDR1 DFQATT, CDR2 SNEGSKA (reference sequence). This CDR3 is CSATTGTSTYNEQYF. The CDR3 DNA reads TGCAGTGCAACAACCGGGACTAGCACCTACAATGAGCAGTACTTC.

The rearrangement uses TRBV2 and TRBJ2-1; TRBD2 matches 12 bases. CDR1 SNHLY and CDR2 FYNNEI come from the germline V gene. With V trimmed by 5 bases and J by 7 bases, 9 bases remained unmatched. The length of the CDR3 is 16 residues. The CDR3 sequence is CASSSLAGGRWNEQFF. The DNA for the CDR3 is TGTGCCAGCAGTTCCCTAGCGGGAGGGCGGTGGAATGAGCAGTTCTTC. The whole variable domain, remainder taken from reference TRBV2 and TRBJ2-1, is EPEVTQTPSHQVTQMGQEVILRCVPISNHLYFYWYRQILGQKVEFLVSFYNNEISEKSEIFDDQFSVERPDGSNFTLKIRSTKLEDSAMYFCASSSLAGGRWNEQFFGPGTRLTVL.

This clonotype showed up just a few times. This rearrangement joins TRBV20-1 to TRBJ2-1, with TRBD2 matching 9 bases. This CDR3 has 16 residues. Germline V gives CDR1 DFQATT, CDR2 SNEGSKA (reference sequence). V was clipped by 6 bases and J by 4 bases; unmatched bases: 13. This CDR3 is CSARPSAGGTYNEQFF. Written as DNA, the CDR3 is TGCAGTGCCAGACCCTCAGCGGGAGGAACTTACAATGAGCAGTTCTTC.

The gene calls are TRBV20-1 and TRBJ2-3; no firm D call. Germline CDR1 is DFQATT and CDR2 is SNEGSKA (reference sequence). The CDR3 sequence is 13 residues long. V dropped 2 bases and J dropped 0 bases, with 6 bases sitting between them. CDR3: CSARLTSTDTQYF. The CDR3 DNA sequence: TGCAGTGCTAGATTGACTAGCACAGATACGCAGTATTTT.

This clonotype was detected only a few times. The V and J genes are TRBV9 and TRBJ2-1; a weak D match, TRBD2 (6 bases). V lost 4 bases and J 8 bases, leaving 13 bases between the germline ends. Looked up from germline, CDR1 is SGDLS and CDR2 is YYNGEE. The CDR3 runs to 13 residues. The CDR3 loop reads CASSWSSADEQFF. The CDR3 DNA follows: TGTGCCAGCAGCTGGTCTAGCGCCGATGAGCAGTTCTTC.

The V gene is TRBV5-1, the J gene TRBJ2-3; a possible D gene is TRBD2 (6 bases). Germline lookup yields CDR1 SGHRS and CDR2 YFSETQ. Trimming removed 0 bases at V and 4 bases at J, with 15 bases between. The CDR3 runs to 16 residues. In nucleotides, the CDR3 is TGCGCCAGCAGCTTGGGAACTAGCTTCTGGGCAGATACGCAGTATTTT. Its protein product is CASSLGTSFWADTQYF.

This chain's CDR3 is CSARDPGPSNQPQHF. DNA for the CDR3: TGCAGTGCTAGAGATCCAGGACCTAGCAATCAGCCCCAGCATTTT. The genes are TRBV20-1 and TRBJ1-5; D unresolved. Germline V gives CDR1 DFQATT, CDR2 SNEGSKA (reference sequence). CDR3 length equals 15 residues. V lost 0 bases, J lost 0 bases, and 9 bases lay in between.

This clonotype was seen only a few times. V and J are TRBV5-1 and TRBJ2-3; TRBD2 might be the D (6 bases). The V end lost 4 bases, the J end lost 2 bases, and 14 bases lay between the germline ends. The germline gives CDR1 SGHRS, CDR2 YFSETQ. This CDR3 spans 15 amino acids. Here the CDR3 DNA reads TGCGCCAGCAGCGCTTTAGCGGATTACACAGATACGCAGTATTTT. This translates into CASSALADYTDTQYF.

The gene calls are TRBV3-1 and TRBJ2-1, with D possibly matching TRBD1 (5 bases). The CDR3 length is 18 residues. The V gene's germline CDR1 is LGHDT and CDR2 YNNKEL (reference sequence). V lost 8 bases to trimming and J lost 7 bases, with 30 bases between them. The CDR3 bases are TGTGCCAGCCTTGGGGCAGGGCGGAAGGGCCGGTATGTAAATGAGCAGTTCTTC. It encodes CASLGAGRKGRYVNEQFF.

The chain employs TRBV20-1 and TRBJ2-3; D not certain. The CDR3 loop spans 14 amino acids. Looked up from germline, CDR1 is DFQATT and CDR2 is SNEGSKA (reference sequence). Trimming took 0 bases from V and 0 from J, leaving 7 bases between them. The CDR3 protein is CSAREGSSTDTQYF. CDR3 coding DNA: TGCAGTGCTAGAGAGGGTAGTAGCACAGATACGCAGTATTTT.

A few counts support this clonotype. V is TRBV6-5 and J is TRBJ1-1, with D uncertain. V was trimmed by 8 bases and J by 1 base, leaving 11 bases between them. The germline V gene has CDR1 MNHEY and CDR2 SVGAGI. CDR3 size: 13 residues. The CDR3 sequence: CASARTANTEAFF. The CDR3 region has the DNA TGTGCCAGCGCTAGGACGGCGAACACTGAAGCTTTCTTT.

The chain carries TRBV2 and TRBJ2-3; D is ambiguous. The V and J ends lost 3 bases and 0 bases respectively, with 13 bases between them. The CDR3 is 16 residues long. Germline V lookup: CDR1 SNHLY, CDR2 FYNNEI. The CDR3 is CASSDAPPGSTDTQYF. The CDR3 bases are TGTGCCAGCAGTGACGCGCCCCCCGGGAGCACAGATACGCAGTATTTT.

CDR3 residues: CAIGTENTGELFF. The CDR3 coding sequence is TGTGCCATCGGGACGGAGAACACCGGGGAGCTGTTTTTT. The rearrangement links TRBV10-3 to TRBJ2-2; D tentatively reads TRBD1 or TRBD2 (5 bases each). Germline CDR1 is ENHRY and CDR2 is SYGVKD. The CDR3 runs 13 residues. V gave up 8 bases and J gave up 1 base, with 8 bases separating them.